This T cell receptor beta chain is drawn from a study of lymphopenia after photon versus proton radiotherapy. A note on this clone: Its matching antigen is unknown.

The CDR3 covers 15 residues. Germline V gene data show CDR1 as SGHRS and CDR2 as YFSETQ. Between the trimmed V and J ends, which lost 4 bases and 7 bases, there was a span of 18 bases. General study findings and limits: After lymphocyte nadir, photon-treated repertoires showed oligoclonal expansion, especially CD8+ Temra. Relative stability marked proton patients; photon patients lost diversity and naive cells.

Sequenced by immunoSEQ multiplex PCR; TCRdb stores in-frame clones only, minus some. The sample includes tens of thousands of clones, about 85% of them seen just once. Sequencing was performed on peripheral blood, taken from a patient treated with photon-based radiotherapy. The receptor was derived from a man aged 40-50 years with gastric cancer. J is TRBJ1-5 and V is TRBV5-1, with a possible D match to TRBD1 (5 bases). DNA for the CDR3: TGCGCCAGCAGCCCCTCGGGGGGGGATAGACAGCCCCAGCATTTT. Its protein product is CASSPSGGDRQPQHF.